Shown below are 27 T cell receptor beta chains from a single sample sequenced in a study of cytomegalovirus exposure and HLA in healthy donors. This PCR relied on a set of 60 Vbeta primers and 13 Jbeta primers. Assay: immunoSEQ multiplex PCR; the TCRdb copy retains only in-frame clones and omits some. The table shows just over 150,000 clones, with 65% to 85% occurring only once. Material: PBMCs. The receptors originated from a man between 35 and 55 years old in good health and CMV-seropositive.

This chain uses TRBV18 with TRBJ2-3, with 9 bases aligning to TRBD1. V lost 3 bases to trimming and J lost 3 bases; unmatched junction nucleotides: 7. CDR1 and CDR2 (germline): KGHSH, LQKENI. This CDR3 contains 16 residues. The DNA for the CDR3 is TGTGCCAGCTCACCCGTAGGGACAGGGCGTACAGATACGCAGTATTTT. This gives the protein CASSPVGTGRTDTQYF.

The chain is built from TRBV11-2 and TRBJ2-5; D is possibly TRBD2 (5 bases). The CDR3 is 15 amino acids. Germline V lookup: CDR1 SGHAT, CDR2 FQNNGV. Between the trimmed V and J ends, which lost 5 bases and 1 base, there was a span of 14 bases. The CDR3 loop reads CASSPRKDFQETQYF. CDR3 DNA: TGTGCCAGCAGCCCTAGGAAGGACTTCCAAGAGACCCAGTACTTC.

This sequence joins TRBV5-1 and TRBJ1-3; D might be TRBD1 (6 bases). There are 15 residues in the CDR3. Germline CDR1 is SGHRS and CDR2 is YFSETQ. V was trimmed by 4 bases and J by 0 bases, leaving 11 bases between them. The CDR3 nucleotides are TGCGCCAGCAGCATAGGACAGAGCTCTGGAAACACCATATATTTT. Residues: CASSIGQSSGNTIYF. Full variable domain (remainder filled in from reference TRBV5-1 and TRBJ1-3): KAGVTQTPRYLIKTRGQQVTLSCSPISGHRSVSWYQQTPGQGLQFLFEYFSETQRNKGNFPGRFSGRQFSNSRSEMNVSTLELGDSALYLCASSIGQSSGNTIYFGEGSWLTVV.

CDR3: CASSPPGGRRDTEAFF. In nucleotides, the CDR3 is TGTGCCAGTAGTCCCCCCGGGGGTAGGAGGGACACTGAAGCTTTCTTT. The chain uses TRBV19 and TRBJ1-1, with D perhaps matching TRBD1 (5 bases). CDR3 length: 16 amino acids. Germline loops: CDR1 LNHDA, CDR2 SQIVND (reference sequence). V was trimmed by 5 bases and J by 3 bases, leaving 19 bases between them.

The chain employs TRBV7-9 and TRBJ2-1; 8 bases align to TRBD1. The V gene's germline CDR1 is SEHNR and CDR2 FQNEAQ (reference sequence). Trimming cost V 5 bases and J 7 bases; bases outside gene matches: 4. This CDR3 is built from 13 residues. CDR3 loop: CASSGTGGNEQFF. CDR3 in DNA: TGTGCCAGCAGCGGCACAGGGGGGAATGAGCAGTTCTTC.

The V call is TRBV29-1, the J call TRBJ1-1, with D unclear. This CDR3 spans 13 amino acids. Germline CDR1 SQVTM, CDR2 ANQGSEA. V shed 7 bases and J shed 0 bases, with 12 bases lying between them. The CDR3, as DNA: TGCAGCGCCCAGACATCCCTGAACACTGAAGCTTTCTTT. Translated, it gives CSAQTSLNTEAFF.

The V gene is TRBV7-2, the J gene TRBJ2-7; D is ambiguous. The germline V gene has CDR1 SGHTA and CDR2 FQGNSA. Trimming removed 0 bases at V and 0 bases at J, with 6 bases between. The CDR3 spans 14 residues. Here the CDR3 DNA reads TGTGCCAGCAGCTTAGCGCACAGCTCCTACGAGCAGTACTTC. Protein product: CASSLAHSSYEQYF.

This chain joins TRBV2 and TRBJ1-5, with a possible D match to TRBD1 (6 bases). The V end was cut by 4 bases, the J end by 4 bases, with 14 bases between. This CDR3 region has 15 residues. Germline assignment: CDR1 SNHLY and CDR2 FYNNEI. Written as DNA, the CDR3 is TGTGCCAGCAGTGCTCGGACAGTCAGTAATCAGCCCCAGCATTTT. Amino acid sequence: CASSARTVSNQPQHF.

This clone was counted only a few times. V usage is TRBV5-4 and J usage is TRBJ2-4, with D unresolved. V shed 10 bases and J shed 5 bases, with 19 bases lying between them. CDR3 length equals 14 residues. Germline V CDR1 and CDR2: SGHNT, YYREEE (reference sequence). CDR3 DNA: TGTGCCTGGCAACTTGAAAATACAGAAAACATTCAGTACTTC. Protein product: CAWQLENTENIQYF.

The V gene is TRBV7-3, the J gene TRBJ1-1; 9 bases map to TRBD1. The V and J ends lost 5 bases and 4 bases, in that order; junction bases with no gene match: 8. Germline CDR1 is SGHTA and CDR2 is FQGTGA. The CDR3 has 15 amino acids. CDR3 residues: CASSAHGQGITEAFF. The CDR3 bases are TGTGCCAGCAGCGCCCATGGACAGGGGATCACTGAAGCTTTCTTT.

This clone was seen once. V and J are TRBV4-3 and TRBJ2-7; perhaps TRBD2 as D (5 bases). This CDR3 has 16 amino acids. V lost 4 bases and J 0 bases, leaving 16 bases between the germline ends. Germline V lookup: CDR1 LGHNA, CDR2 YSLEER. The CDR3 is CASSPLLREASYEQYF. CDR3 DNA sequence: TGCGCCAGCAGCCCGCTGCTCCGGGAAGCCTCCTACGAGCAGTACTTC.

This clone was counted between two and nine times. The rearrangement links TRBV6-1 to TRBJ1-2; D perhaps matches TRBD1 (6 bases). Germline assignment: CDR1 MNHNS and CDR2 SASEGT. CDR3 length: 14 residues. V was shortened by 9 bases and J by 2 bases, with 16 bases between the two germline ends. The CDR3 here is CASEGGYENYGYTF. CDR3 in DNA: TGTGCCAGTGAGGGGGGGTACGAGAACTATGGCTACACCTTC.

The chain joins TRBV10-3 to TRBJ1-6, with D uncertain. The V gene's germline CDR1 is ENHRY and CDR2 SYGVKD. The length of the CDR3 is 17 residues. The V end lost 0 bases, the J end lost 7 bases, and 16 bases lay between the germline ends. The CDR3 nucleotides read TGTGCCATCAGTGAGTCTTTGTCCCTAACTCTCAATTCACCCCTCCACTTT. It codes for CAISESLSLTLNSPLHF.

The chain uses TRBV2 and TRBJ2-7; 8 bases line up with TRBD1. With 8 bases clipped from V and 4 bases from J, the junction kept 4 bases outside the gene matches. The CDR3 runs 12 residues. Germline V gene data show CDR1 as SNHLY and CDR2 as FYNNEI. The CDR3 DNA sequence: TGTGCCAGCCGGCGGACAGGGTACGAGCAGTACTTC. Translated, it gives CASRRTGYEQYF.

The chain combines TRBV6-1 with TRBJ2-2; TRBD1 is a possible D gene (5 bases). From germline, CDR1 is MNHNS and CDR2 SASEGT. The CDR3 has 18 amino acids. Trimming cost V 1 base and J 2 bases, with 17 bases left between them. CDR3 nucleotide sequence: TGTGCCAGCAGTGAAGAAGGGGCCTCCGCCGCTAACACCGGGGAGCTGTTTTTT. It codes for CASSEEGASAANTGELFF.

This clone was counted only a few times. J is TRBJ2-3 and V is TRBV2, with 10 bases fitting TRBD1. Looked up from germline, CDR1 is SNHLY and CDR2 is FYNNEI. CDR3 length equals 16 residues. V trimming: 6 bases; J trimming: 3 bases; junction bases outside the gene matches: 9. As DNA, the CDR3 is TGTGCCAGCAGGTCGGGACAGGGGTTGAGGACAGATACGCAGTATTTT. Residues: CASRSGQGLRTDTQYF.

The count of this clone is one. V gene TRBV4-1 combines with J gene TRBJ1-6; no clear D. Looked up from germline, CDR1 is MGHRA and CDR2 is YSYEKL. V was trimmed by 2 bases and J by 12 bases, leaving 11 bases between them. The CDR3 consists of 13 residues. CDR3 amino acids: CASSQTGVLPLHF. As DNA, the CDR3 is TGCGCCAGCAGCCAAACCGGGGTTTTACCCCTCCACTTT.

The gene calls are TRBV27 and TRBJ2-7, with 7 bases identical to TRBD2. Trimming removed 4 bases from V and 2 bases from J; junction bases left unmatched: 8. The V gene's germline CDR1 is MNHEY and CDR2 SMNVEV (reference sequence). The CDR3 consists of 15 residues. In DNA, the CDR3 is TGTGCCAGCAGTTCCCCGCCGGGACTACCCTACGAGCAGTACTTC. It translates to CASSSPPGLPYEQYF.

CDR3 in DNA: TGTGCCAGCCTGGACACTTTAAACTATGGCTACACCTTC. This sequence encodes CASLDTLNYGYTF. J is TRBJ1-2 and V is TRBV5-8; weak D call: TRBD1 (5 bases). Looked up from germline, CDR1 is SGHTS and CDR2 is YDEGEE. The CDR3 loop spans 13 amino acids. V was pared by 7 bases and J by 2 bases, with 12 bases between.

The chain recombines TRBV6-1 with TRBJ2-7; 9 bases match TRBD1. CDR1 and CDR2 from the germline V gene are MNHNS and SASEGT. The CDR3 has 13 residues. Germline trimming cut 8 bases from V and 4 bases from J; bases unmatched to any gene: 6. CDR3 sequence reads: CASGGDRVYEQYF. The CDR3 bases are TGTGCCAGCGGGGGGGACAGGGTTTACGAGCAGTACTTC.

This chain's CDR3 is CASSLGGGYGYTF. The CDR3 nucleotides are TGTGCCAGCAGCCTGGGGGGGGGCTATGGCTACACCTTC. V is TRBV2 and J is TRBJ1-2; D might be TRBD1 (5 bases). CDR3 length: 13 amino acids. V lost 6 bases and J lost 4, with 12 bases in between. Germline CDR1 reads SNHLY; CDR2 reads FYNNEI. Combining the CDR3 with reference TRBV2 and TRBJ1-2 gives the whole variable domain EPEVTQTPSHQVTQMGQEVILRCVPISNHLYFYWYRQILGQKVEFLVSFYNNEISEKSEIFDDQFSVERPDGSNFTLKIRSTKLEDSAMYFCASSLGGGYGYTFGSGTRLTVV.

V is TRBV5-1 and J is TRBJ2-3; tentatively, D is TRBD1 (5 bases). CDR3 length equals 15 residues. Germline loops: CDR1 SGHRS, CDR2 YFSETQ. Trimming took off 3 bases at V and 0 bases at J, with 11 bases between the two ends. CDR3 loop: CASSSRQPSTDTQYF. As DNA, the CDR3 is TGCGCCAGCAGCTCCCGACAGCCTAGCACAGATACGCAGTATTTT. The whole variable domain, filled in from reference TRBV5-1 and TRBJ2-3, reads KAGVTQTPRYLIKTRGQQVTLSCSPISGHRSVSWYQQTPGQGLQFLFEYFSETQRNKGNFPGRFSGRQFSNSRSEMNVSTLELGDSALYLCASSSRQPSTDTQYFGPGTRLTVL.

The chain is built from TRBV5-1 and TRBJ2-5, with 8 bases identical to TRBD1. Trimming cost V 3 bases and J 9 bases; bases outside gene matches: 13. CDR1 and CDR2 from the germline V gene are SGHRS and YFSETQ. The CDR3 has 15 residues. CDR3 region: CASSSSGQGGRAQYF. The CDR3 nucleotides are TGCGCCAGCAGCTCCAGTGGACAGGGCGGTAGGGCCCAGTACTTC.

The genes are TRBV27 and TRBJ1-3, with D perhaps matching TRBD1 (5 bases). Germline V CDR1 and CDR2: MNHEY, SMNVEV (reference sequence). V lost 4 bases and J 2 bases, leaving 9 bases between the germline ends. The CDR3 sequence is 14 residues long. The CDR3 DNA follows: TGTGCCAGCAGTTCCAGGGCCGCTGGAAACACCATATATTTT. Translation gives CASSSRAAGNTIYF.

This clone has just one count. The chain has TRBV19 and TRBJ2-5; D is ambiguous. The V and J ends lost 5 bases and 5 bases respectively, with 18 bases between them. The CDR3 has 15 residues. Germline assignment: CDR1 LNHDA and CDR2 SQIVND (reference sequence). The CDR3 protein is CASSLGRVGGETQYF. In DNA, the CDR3 is TGTGCCAGTAGTCTCGGCCGGGTGGGTGGCGAGACCCAGTACTTC.

This sequence joins TRBV20-1 and TRBJ2-4; D is undetermined. The germline V and J ends were trimmed by 0 bases and 11 bases, with 8 bases remaining between them. The CDR3 sequence is 11 residues long. From germline, CDR1 is DFQATT and CDR2 SNEGSKA (reference sequence). CDR3 loop: CSARDPPFQYF. The CDR3 DNA reads as TGCAGTGCTAGAGACCCCCCCTTTCAGTACTTC.

The chain carries TRBV27 and TRBJ1-2; 9 bases map to TRBD1. J gave up 8 bases and V 8 bases, and 21 bases lay outside the gene matches. The CDR3 contains 17 residues. Germline CDR1 is MNHEY and CDR2 is SMNVEV (reference sequence). The CDR3 DNA follows: TGTGCCAGCCCGCCTTCACTTTGGACAGGGGAGGGGTGCGGCTACACCTTC. Its protein product is CASPPSLWTGEGCGYTF.